Listed below are T cell receptor beta chains from one sample, sequenced in a study of blood T cell repertoires in COVID-19. The repertoire was sequenced with immunoSEQ multiplex PCR; TCRdb's copy has only in-frame clones and lacks some. This sample has 130,000 to 150,000 clones, with about 80% found just once. The sample was peripheral blood. The receptors stem from a woman of 80 years or more in a cohort sampled during active or convalescent COVID-19. Each CDR3 is given with its conserved first and last residue. The order of the fields is clone size, D gene, V gene, J gene, CDR3 protein, CDR3 DNA. A D gene is named only where the DNA matches it firmly. Clone size is stated in some rows and not others, as once, few, many or a class when expanded.

size: NA; D: NA; V: TRBV2; J: TRBJ2-5; CDR3: CASSERQGRGETQYF; DNA: TGTGCCAGCAGCGAACGACAGGGGCGGGGGGAGACCCAGTACTTC
size: NA; D: NA; V: TRBV30; J: TRBJ1-2; CDR3: CAWSSRVGGYTF; DNA: TGTGCCTGGAGCTCCAGGGTAGGTGGCTACACCTTC
size: NA; D: TRBD1; V: TRBV5-5; J: TRBJ1-4; CDR3: CASSLAGRGHEKLFF; DNA: TGTGCCAGCAGCTTGGCCGGCAGGGGGCATGAAAAACTGTTTTTT
size: NA; D: NA; V: TRBV3-1/TRBV3-2; J: TRBJ2-3; CDR3: CASSQYTNTRGQYF; DNA: TGTGCCAGCAGCCAGTATACGAACACTCGAGGACAGTATTTT
size: once; D: TRBD1; V: TRBV4-1; J: TRBJ2-3; CDR3: CASSPWDRRSTDTQYF; DNA: TGCGCCAGCAGCCCATGGGACAGGCGAAGCACAGATACGCAGTATTTT
size: once; D: NA; V: TRBV19; J: TRBJ2-4; CDR3: CVSTAGGASIQYF; DNA: TGTGTCAGTACCGCCGGAGGGGCGAGCATTCAGTACTTC
size: NA; D: NA; V: TRBV11-1; J: TRBJ1-2; CDR3: CASSRPQGLGGYTF; DNA: TGTGCCAGCAGCCGACCTCAGGGCCTCGGGGGCTACACCTTC
size: NA; D: NA; V: TRBV6-4; J: TRBJ1-1; CDR3: CASIRGSVNTEAFF; DNA: TGTGCCAGCATACGAGGATCCGTGAACACTGAAGCTTTCTTT
size: NA; D: NA; V: TRBV9; J: TRBJ1-2; CDR3: CASSRGGRATLFNYGYTF; DNA: TGTGCCAGCAGCCGAGGTGGCAGGGCGACGCTTTTTAACTATGGCTACACCTTC
size: NA; D: NA; V: TRBV5-1; J: TRBJ2-3; CDR3: CASSLDSRSDTQYF; DNA: TGCGCCAGCAGCTTGGACAGTAGGTCAGATACGCAGTATTTT
size: few; D: TRBD1; V: TRBV6-5; J: TRBJ1-2; CDR3: CASSYSRDRGYGYTF; DNA: TGTGCCAGCAGTTACTCTCGGGACAGGGGATACGGCTACACCTTC
size: NA; D: NA; V: TRBV5-1; J: TRBJ2-6; CDR3: CASTFIGAGANVLTF; DNA: TGCGCCAGCACCTTCATCGGGGCTGGGGCCAACGTCCTGACTTTC
size: NA; D: TRBD1; V: TRBV6-2/TRBV6-3; J: TRBJ1-1; CDR3: CASSYSGQGGTEAFF; DNA: TGTGCCAGCAGTTACTCGGGTCAGGGGGGCACTGAAGCTTTCTTT
size: NA; D: NA; V: TRBV7-2; J: TRBJ1-2; CDR3: CASSSAGAAYGYTF; DNA: TGTGCCAGCAGCTCCGCTGGGGCCGCCTATGGCTACACCTTC
size: few; D: TRBD1; V: TRBV9; J: TRBJ1-6; CDR3: CASSNGQANSPLHF; DNA: TGTGCCAGCAGCAACGGACAGGCAAATTCACCCCTCCACTTT
size: NA; D: NA; V: TRBV10-3; J: TRBJ2-7; CDR3: CAISESGQEGEQYF; DNA: TGTGCCATCAGTGAGAGTGGACAGGAGGGCGAGCAGTACTTC
size: many; D: TRBD1; V: TRBV18; J: TRBJ2-7; CDR3: CASSPGTVEQYF; DNA: TGTGCCAGCTCACCTGGGACAGTCGAGCAGTACTTC
size: NA; D: NA; V: TRBV7-9; J: TRBJ2-3; CDR3: CASSRGGASTDTQYF; DNA: TGTGCCAGCAGCCGCGGCGGGGCCTCCACAGATACGCAGTATTTT
size: once; D: TRBD2; V: TRBV19; J: TRBJ2-5; CDR3: CASSIVGGSYQETQYF; DNA: TGTGCCAGTAGTATAGTTGGCGGGAGTTACCAAGAGACCCAGTACTTC
size: NA; D: NA; V: TRBV11-3; J: TRBJ2-2; CDR3: CASSLGQGDTGELFF; DNA: TGTGCCAGCAGCTTAGGTCAGGGCGACACCGGGGAGCTGTTTTTT
size: NA; D: TRBD1; V: TRBV18; J: TRBJ2-1; CDR3: CASSRDRGLDEQFF; DNA: TGTGCCAGCTCACGGGACAGGGGGTTGGATGAGCAGTTCTTC
size: NA; D: TRBD1; V: TRBV3-1/TRBV3-2; J: TRBJ2-1; CDR3: CASSHTGGSNNEQFF; DNA: TGTGCCAGCAGCCATACAGGGGGCTCCAACAATGAGCAGTTCTTC
size: NA; D: NA; V: TRBV5-1; J: TRBJ1-1; CDR3: CASREGQGRTEAFF; DNA: TGCGCCAGCCGGGAGGGGCAGGGAAGGACTGAAGCTTTCTTT
size: NA; D: NA; V: TRBV7-6; J: TRBJ2-5; CDR3: CASSLGAGPIIETQYF; DNA: TGTGCCAGCAGCTTAGGGGCAGGGCCCATAATTGAGACCCAGTACTTC
size: NA; D: NA; V: TRBV5-5; J: TRBJ2-5; CDR3: CASSFEGYGTQYF; DNA: TGTGCCAGCAGCTTCGAGGGTTATGGGACCCAGTACTTC
size: NA; D: NA; V: TRBV7-8; J: TRBJ2-1; CDR3: CASSSWGGLSYNEQFF; DNA: TGTGCCAGCAGCTCTTGGGGGGGCTTGTCCTACAATGAGCAGTTCTTC
size: NA; D: TRBD1; V: TRBV6-4; J: TRBJ1-1; CDR3: CASSDLTGGDTEAFF; DNA: TGTGCCAGCAGTGATTTGACAGGGGGGGACACTGAAGCTTTCTTT
size: NA; D: NA; V: TRBV7-2; J: TRBJ1-2; CDR3: CASSTTGDYGYTF; DNA: TGTGCCAGCAGCACTACGGGTGACTATGGCTACACCTTC
size: once; D: TRBD2; V: TRBV6-5; J: TRBJ2-2; CDR3: CASSSYSGGAPGELFF; DNA: TGTGCCAGCAGTTCTTACTCCGGGGGGGCCCCCGGGGAGCTGTTTTTT